This T cell receptor beta chain stems from a study of cytomegalovirus exposure and HLA in healthy donors. Study-level points and caveats: In the analysis, some V segments, TRBV6-2 and TRBV6-3 included, were excluded as indistinguishable.

As for this clone: Its specificity is not known.

The V and J ends lost 5 bases and 0 bases respectively, with 8 bases between them. There are 14 residues in the CDR3. CDR1 is SGHTA and CDR2 is FQGTGA in the germline V gene. The PCR employed 60 Vbeta primers together with 13 Jbeta primers. The table came from immunoSEQ multiplex PCR; TCRdb's copy has only in-frame clones and leaves some out. The profile shows roughly 110,000 clones, around 67% of them singletons. V is TRBV7-3 and J is TRBJ1-5; a weak D match, TRBD1 (5 bases). This TCR came from a woman aged 40 to 49 in good health and CMV-seropositive. The sequencing input was PBMCs. The CDR3 DNA reads TGTGCCAGCAGCCCCAGGGATAGCAATCAGCCCCAGCATTTT. Its protein product is CASSPRDSNQPQHF. The full variable domain, its missing parts supplied by reference TRBV7-3 and TRBJ1-5, is GAGVSQTPSNKVTEKGKYVELRCDPISGHTALYWYRQSLGQGPEFLIYFQGTGAADDSGLPNDRFFAVRPEGSVSTLKIQRTERGDSAVYLCASSPRDSNQPQHFGDGTRLSIL.